This TCR beta chain was identified in a study of T cell responses to AZD1222 COVID-19 vaccine. Study summary: Samples with a second dose at about 4 or about 12 weeks were pooled together. Findings and caveats of the study: Spike was spanned by vaccine-associated CD4 TCRs, which were dominant at 160-218 and 743-854. Baseline testing showed seropositivity in only a handful of AZD1222 recipients.

Trimming shortened V by 2 bases and J by 4 bases, and 12 bases separated the two germline ends. CDR3 length: 14 residues. Germline-derived CDR1 and CDR2 are SGHNT and YYREEE (reference sequence). On this clone itself: Its antigen is unidentified.

Using immunoSEQ multiplex PCR, the repertoire was profiled, and TCRdb retains in-frame clones only, with some absent. The sample lists 150,000 or so clones, 92% occurring once. The chain joins TRBV5-4 to TRBJ1-2; no reliable D call. Sample: peripheral blood, taken on day 0 of AZD1222 vaccination. The TCR comes from an adult in good health. The CDR3 sequence is CASSFKASFYGYTF. CDR3 sequence (DNA): TGTGCCAGCAGCTTCAAGGCAAGCTTCTATGGCTACACCTTC.